Listed below are T cell receptor beta chains from one sample, sequenced in a study of cytotoxic CD8 clonotypes in ibrutinib-treated CLL. TCRdb's table, derived via immunoSEQ multiplex PCR, lists solely in-frame clones and lacks some. The data contain about 97,000 clones, about 74% of them seen just once; the ten biggest clones take up 20% to 25%. The input for sequencing was PBMCs, taken after 24 months of ibrutinib treatment. The receptors here all came from a human donor with chronic lymphocytic leukemia. Both conserved end residues are part of each CDR3. Clone size is stated in some rows and not others, as once, few, many or a class when expanded.

j_call clone_size v_call cdr3_aa
TRBJ2-2 few TRBV7-3 CASSLVGSPNTGELFF
TRBJ2-3 - TRBV11-2 CASSNHGPLSTDTQYF
TRBJ2-2 - TRBV27 CASSWGASWTGELFF
TRBJ1-5 - TRBV19 CASRKDAGSNQPQHF
TRBJ2-7 - TRBV19 CATRQGGQRYYEQYF
TRBJ1-1 - TRBV19 CASSETVRVEAFF
TRBJ1-2 - TRBV11-1 CASSENRDTSNYGYTF
TRBJ2-1 - TRBV7-9 CASSPEDGGASYNEQFF
TRBJ2-5 - TRBV6-5 CASSYGTAGWETQYF
TRBJ2-7 - TRBV7-2 CASSFGGGGSPYEQYF
TRBJ2-1 - TRBV5-1 CASSTGQGVNEQFF
TRBJ1-2 - TRBV7-2 CASRPPDNYGYTF
TRBJ2-1 - TRBV11-2 CASSLHGLAGGNSEQFF
TRBJ2-1 once TRBV9 CASSVAVRGHSYNEQFF
TRBJ1-5 few TRBV4-1 CASSWGMDQPQHF
TRBJ2-1 - TRBV7-9 CASSLVGLAGGRDEQFF
TRBJ2-1 - TRBV5-1 CASSFQGASYNEQFF
TRBJ2-5 once TRBV20-1 CSAYRRETQYF
TRBJ2-5 - TRBV11-3 CASSLGAQETQYF
TRBJ2-7 - TRBV5-1 CASSLTAYEQYF
TRBJ2-1 - TRBV4-2 CASSQDKRASGGLGEQFF
TRBJ2-5 - TRBV5-4 CASSLSQDQETQYF
TRBJ1-1 - TRBV5-6 CASSPNPTGMNTEAFF
TRBJ2-3 - TRBV7-8 CASSFQAGGDTDTQYF
TRBJ2-1 - TRBV5-4 CASSLGGRALGEQFF
TRBJ1-5 - TRBV5-6 CASSLGPGGGSRNQPQHF
TRBJ2-7 - TRBV6-6 CASSDRDTYEQYF
TRBJ1-5 once TRBV21-1 CASSKGFRRVNQPQHF
TRBJ2-7 - TRBV6-6 CAISGGGGLYEQYF
TRBJ2-1 - TRBV29-1 CSASGRALYNEQFF
TRBJ2-1 - TRBV5-6 CASSLVGSGGVYNEQFF
TRBJ2-2 - TRBV5-1 CASSLEGTGELFF
TRBJ2-3 - TRBV5-3 CARSLNRDRARRDTQYF
TRBJ2-2 - TRBV28 CASSLGGRELFF
TRBJ1-2 - TRBV5-4 CASSQDSQGGEGYTF
TRBJ2-3 once TRBV19 CASSTGTGPPDTQYF
TRBJ2-6 - TRBV14 CASSQLGPGANVLTF
TRBJ1-6 - TRBV9 CASSESGSGSSPLHF
TRBJ1-3 - TRBV29-1 CSVGTPNSGNTIYF
TRBJ2-3 - TRBV11-2 CASTPPTSTDTQYF
TRBJ2-1 - TRBV28 CASRPKLAGGLFF
TRBJ1-4 - TRBV4-1 CASSSDTRGEKLFF
TRBJ2-7 - TRBV27 CASSLLNSYEQYF
TRBJ2-3 - TRBV20-1 CSGQGTDTQYF
TRBJ2-5 - TRBV28 CASSLSPRGQETQYF
TRBJ1-4 - TRBV5-1 CASSLAPGGATNEKLFF
TRBJ1-1 - TRBV18 CASSQSEGNTEAFF
TRBJ1-1 - TRBV18 CASSPRETQNTEAFF
TRBJ1-6 once TRBV4-3 CASSQEPDRGDNSPLHF